The 29 T cell receptor beta chains presented below share a single source sample, sequenced in a study of Graves' ophthalmopathy and Graves' hyperthyroidism. Amplification from RNA transcripts yielded the TCR beta CDR3 regions. Amplification began with first-round RT-PCR using HTBI primers, then second-round multiplex PCR was performed. TCRdb re-called the multiplex PCR reads through MiXCR, storing one row per CDR3 protein. The sample has under 200,000 distinct CDR3 sequences, less than 45% seen once. Sequenced: peripheral blood. The receptors were sampled from a woman aged 40 to 49 with Graves' ophthalmopathy.

This clonotype was counted at least ten times. The V and J genes are TRBV6-2 or TRBV6-3 and TRBJ1-1, with D uncertain. Looked up from germline, CDR1 is MNHEY and CDR2 is SVGEGT. The V end lost 5 bases, the J end lost 6 bases, and 13 bases lay between the germline ends. The CDR3 sequence is 13 residues long. The CDR3 protein is CASSRARVSEAFF. DNA of the CDR3: TGTGCCAGCAGTAGGGCCCGAGTTTCTGAAGCTTTCTTT.

The chain is built from TRBV7-9 and TRBJ1-1, with 12 bases aligning to TRBD1. Per germline, CDR1 SEHNR and CDR2 FQNEAQ (reference sequence). The V and J ends lost 6 bases and 8 bases, in that order; junction bases with no gene match: 10. The CDR3 loop spans 15 amino acids. This chain's CDR3 is CASSFPGQGAGEAFF. For the CDR3, the DNA is TGTGCCAGCAGTTTTCCGGGACAGGGGGCAGGGGAAGCTTTCTTT.

This clonotype was observed a few times. This chain connects TRBV12-3 or TRBV12-4 to TRBJ1-5; D unclear. V lost 7 bases, J lost 4 bases, and 8 bases lay in between. The CDR3 sequence is 12 residues long. The CDR3 nucleotides read TGTGCCAGCAACTCCAGGAATCAGCCCCAGCATTTT. This translates into CASNSRNQPQHF.

This clonotype was counted at least ten times. This sequence joins TRBV7-9 and TRBJ1-1; no firm D call. The ends were cut back, 6 bases at V and 0 bases at J, with 14 bases in the middle. The length of the CDR3 is 15 residues. CDR1 and CDR2 (germline): SEHNR, FQNEAQ (reference sequence). The CDR3 protein is CASSLDGGMNTEAFF. In DNA, the CDR3 is TGTGCCAGCAGTTTGGACGGCGGCATGAACACTGAAGCTTTCTTT.

The rearrangement links TRBV6-2 or TRBV6-3 to TRBJ2-7; TRBD1 agrees at 9 bases. V gave up 0 bases and J gave up 6 bases; unmatched junction bases: 9. The V gene's germline CDR1 is MNHEY and CDR2 SVGEGT. The CDR3 extends over 16 amino acids. This CDR3 reads CASSYSLGTGMGEQYF. The CDR3, as DNA: TGTGCCAGCAGTTACTCGCTCGGGACAGGGATGGGCGAGCAGTACTTC.

This clonotype showed up many times. The J gene is TRBJ2-2, the V gene TRBV12-3 or TRBV12-4; D unclear. V shed 3 bases and J shed 7 bases, with 6 bases lying between them. The CDR3 totals 12 residues. CDR3 protein: CASSFGVGELFF. CDR3 nucleotide sequence: TGTGCCAGCAGTTTTGGGGTCGGGGAGCTGTTTTTT.

CDR3 residues: CSAREVGLLKKETQYF. The CDR3 DNA is TGCAGTGCTAGAGAGGTTGGGCTATTAAAGAAAGAGACCCAGTACTTC. The rearrangement joins TRBV20-1 to TRBJ2-5; D gene ambiguous. CDR3 size: 16 residues. Per germline, CDR1 DFQATT and CDR2 SNEGSKA (reference sequence). Trimming removed 0 bases at V and 3 bases at J, with 17 bases between.

The rearrangement links TRBV29-1 to TRBJ2-7; 10 bases are shared with TRBD2. The CDR3 covers 14 residues. Germline V gene sequence: CDR1 SQVTM, CDR2 ANQGSEA. After removal of 6 bases from V and 4 bases from J, the junction contained 9 bases not matched to a gene. CDR3 nucleotide sequence: TGCAGCGTCGGCTTAGCGGGAGGCTCTTACGAGCAGTACTTC. It specifies CSVGLAGGSYEQYF.

The V gene is TRBV7-8, the J gene TRBJ2-2; D is ambiguous. V dropped 2 bases and J dropped 1 base, with 11 bases sitting between them. There are 16 residues in the CDR3. Per the germline V gene, CDR1 is SGHVS and CDR2 is FQNEAQ. The CDR3 region has the DNA TGTGCCAGCAGCTTACGGGCGACGGGGAACACCGGGGAGCTGTTTTTT. This gives the protein CASSLRATGNTGELFF.

This clonotype was seen many times. The rearrangement uses TRBV25-1 and TRBJ1-5, with TRBD1 as a possible D gene (6 bases). CDR1 and CDR2 from the germline V gene are MGHDK and SYGVNS. The germline V and J ends were trimmed by 2 bases and 4 bases, with 9 bases remaining between them. This CDR3 region has 14 residues. The CDR3 here is CASSETGLNQPQHF. The CDR3 bases are TGTGCCAGCAGTGAAACAGGGTTGAATCAGCCCCAGCATTTT.

This clonotype came up many times. This chain links TRBV7-8 with TRBJ1-3; D may be TRBD1 (6 bases). In germline, CDR1 is SGHVS, CDR2 FQNEAQ. Trimming took off 1 base at V and 3 bases at J, with 10 bases between the two ends. The CDR3 is 15 residues long. CDR3 amino acids: CASSLVQGFGNTIYF. CDR3 bases: TGTGCCAGCAGCTTAGTACAGGGTTTTGGAAACACCATATATTTT.

The chain combines TRBV12-3 or TRBV12-4 with TRBJ2-2; D remains ambiguous. Trimming removed 5 bases from V and 5 bases from J, with 18 bases in between. The CDR3 length is 16 residues. The CDR3: CASSPPPREVTGELFF. The CDR3, as DNA: TGTGCCAGCAGTCCTCCCCCCCGCGAGGTAACCGGGGAGCTGTTTTTT.

In this sample, this clonotype turned up once. J is TRBJ1-2 and V is TRBV7-2; D might be TRBD1 (6 bases). Germline loops: CDR1 SGHTA, CDR2 FQGNSA. The CDR3 length is 16 residues. The V gene lost 0 bases and the J gene lost 7 bases, with 18 bases spanning the gap. The CDR3 spells CASSLARSRDTSGYTF. DNA of the CDR3: TGTGCCAGCAGCTTAGCCCGGTCGAGGGACACTAGTGGCTACACCTTC.

In its sample, this clonotype was seen many times. This rearrangement joins TRBV19 to TRBJ2-5; D unresolved. The CDR3 spans 13 residues. Trimming stripped 3 bases from V and 4 bases from J, with 9 bases between. Germline V lookup: CDR1 LNHDA, CDR2 SQIVND (reference sequence). CDR3 sequence reads: CASSIASRETQYF. CDR3 nucleotides: TGTGCCAGTAGTATTGCCAGTAGAGAGACCCAGTACTTC.

The table lists this clonotype with many counts. The V call is TRBV7-2, the J call TRBJ1-2, with a weak D call TRBD1 (6 bases). V was pared by 5 bases and J by 3 bases, with 7 bases between. Germline V CDR1 and CDR2: SGHTA, FQGNSA. CDR3 length equals 12 residues. The CDR3 sequence: CASSRQDYGYTF. The CDR3 bases are TGTGCCAGCAGCCGACAGGACTATGGCTACACCTTC.

This clonotype has at least ten counts. The CDR3 region has the DNA TGTGCCAGCTCACCAGTACGTAGTCGGAACGAGCAGTACTTC. Translated, it gives CASSPVRSRNEQYF. The rearrangement joins TRBV18 to TRBJ2-7; D not resolved. The V gene's germline CDR1 is KGHSH and CDR2 LQKENI. Trimming took 2 bases from V and 5 from J, leaving 13 bases between them. This CDR3 has 14 amino acids.

This clonotype appeared many times. The rearrangement uses TRBV28 and TRBJ1-5; D gene unclear. The V and J ends lost 7 bases and 3 bases respectively, with 7 bases between them. Per germline, CDR1 MDHEN and CDR2 SYDVKM. CDR3 size: 12 residues. CDR3 nucleotide sequence: TGTGCCAGCACAGTTAACAATCAGCCCCAGCATTTT. It specifies CASTVNNQPQHF.

There are many counts of this clonotype. The gene calls are TRBV28 and TRBJ2-2; D is ambiguous. Per germline, CDR1 MDHEN and CDR2 SYDVKM. The germline V and J ends were trimmed by 6 bases and 5 bases, with 10 bases remaining between them. The CDR3 is made up of 13 amino acids. This CDR3 is CASRAMGTGELFF. Here the CDR3 DNA reads TGTGCCAGCAGGGCAATGGGTACCGGGGAGCTGTTTTTT.

This chain connects TRBV20-1 to TRBJ1-1; D gene uncertain. CDR3 length: 11 residues. The germline gives CDR1 DFQATT, CDR2 SNEGSKA (reference sequence). The ends were cut back, 6 bases at V and 5 bases at J, with 10 bases in the middle. CDR3 coding DNA: TGCAGTGCATCACAAGGAACTGAAGCTTTCTTT. Translation: CSASQGTEAFF.

In DNA form, the CDR3 reads TGTGCCAGCAGCCCCGAACCGAGGAGCTCCTACGAGCAGTACTTC. Protein sequence: CASSPEPRSSYEQYF. V is TRBV7-2 and J is TRBJ2-7, with D hard to call. Trimming removed 5 bases from V and 0 bases from J, with 14 bases in between. Germline V gene data show CDR1 as SGHTA and CDR2 as FQGNSA. This CDR3 comprises 15 residues.

This clonotype has ten or more counts. CDR3 region: CSVEDPGAETQYF. The CDR3 nucleotides are TGCAGCGTTGAAGACCCAGGGGCGGAGACCCAGTACTTC. The chain joins TRBV29-1 to TRBJ2-5; D possibly corresponds to TRBD1 (6 bases). Germline CDR1 and CDR2: SQVTM and ANQGSEA. The ends were cut back, 0 bases at V and 5 bases at J, with 10 bases in the middle. The CDR3 covers 13 residues. The variable domain in full, with the rest retrieved from reference TRBV29-1 and TRBJ2-5, is SAVISQKPSRDICQRGTSLTIQCQVDSQVTMMFWYRQQPGQSLTLIATANQGSEATYESGFVIDKFPISRPNLTFSTLTVSNMSPEDSSIYLCSVEDPGAETQYFGPGTRLLVL.

The gene calls are TRBV12-3 or TRBV12-4 and TRBJ1-1; D might be TRBD1 (6 bases). The CDR3 totals 14 residues. V lost 3 bases and J lost 5, with 13 bases in between. CDR3 sequence reads: CASSFRGGLTEAFF. CDR3 bases: TGTGCCAGCAGTTTTCGGGGGGGGCTGACTGAAGCTTTCTTT.

This clonotype was detected many times. The chain links TRBV6-5 to TRBJ2-7, with a weak D call TRBD1 (6 bases). This CDR3 has 14 residues. Trimming stripped 0 bases from V and 3 bases from J, with 9 bases between. Germline V lookup: CDR1 MNHEY, CDR2 SVGAGI. CDR3 coding DNA: TGTGCCAGCAGTTACTCCGGACAGAACTACGAGCAGTACTTC. This translates into CASSYSGQNYEQYF.

This clonotype was detected only a few times. The chain joins TRBV28 to TRBJ2-7; D not resolved. Germline CDR1 and CDR2: MDHEN and SYDVKM. V was pared by 5 bases and J by 0 bases, with 8 bases between. The CDR3 runs to 13 residues. CDR3 protein: CASSTLYSYEQYF. The CDR3 DNA sequence: TGTGCCAGCAGTACTTTATACTCCTACGAGCAGTACTTC.

This clonotype was found many times. CDR3 sequence (DNA): TGTGCCAGCAGTTACTGGGCACCCCAGACTAACACTGAAGCTTTCTTT. Protein: CASSYWAPQTNTEAFF. This chain uses TRBV6-5 with TRBJ1-1; D gene unclear. The length of the CDR3 is 16 residues. V lost 1 base and J lost 2, with 14 bases in between. Germline CDR1 reads MNHEY; CDR2 reads SVGAGI.

This clonotype was detected many times. This chain links TRBV4-1 with TRBJ1-2, with no clear D. CDR1 is MGHRA and CDR2 is YSYEKL in the germline V gene. There are 14 residues in the CDR3. V was trimmed by 4 bases and J by 1 base, leaving 10 bases between them. Here the CDR3 reads CASSLNTVNYGYTF. CDR3 nucleotide sequence: TGCGCCAGCAGCCTTAACACGGTTAACTATGGCTACACCTTC.

This chain links TRBV12-3 or TRBV12-4 with TRBJ1-5, with a tentative D call TRBD1 (6 bases). Trimming shortened V by 5 bases and J by 5 bases, and 19 bases separated the two germline ends. This CDR3 comprises 16 residues. The CDR3 protein is CASSPQAGKGDQPQHF. CDR3 DNA sequence: TGTGCCAGCAGTCCCCAGGCAGGAAAGGGGGATCAGCCCCAGCATTTT.

This clonotype was seen ten or more times. The V gene is TRBV3-1, the J gene TRBJ1-2; no clear D. The CDR3 consists of 15 residues. V was cut by 1 base and J by 4 bases, with 13 bases left in between. The germline gives CDR1 LGHDT, CDR2 YNNKEL (reference sequence). The CDR3 region has the DNA TGTGCCAGCAGCCAAGCAATGGGAGATTTCTATGGCTACACCTTC. This encodes CASSQAMGDFYGYTF.

This sequence joins TRBV7-8 and TRBJ2-5; D is unresolved. V lost 4 bases, J lost 5 bases, and 8 bases lay in between. This CDR3 region has 12 residues. Germline CDR1 SGHVS, CDR2 FQNEAQ. The DNA for the CDR3 is TGTGCCAGCAGCTCCCACGCGGAGACCCAGTACTTC. Its translation: CASSSHAETQYF.